The entry that follows covers one T cell receptor beta chain sequence. Antigen unknown. The sample originates from a study of cytomegalovirus exposure and HLA in healthy donors. Study conclusions and caveats: Later on, a genetic analysis was performed. It linked a missense variant in DCLRE1C with V- and J-gene trimming of TCR beta. Later on, an analysis found that several of the most significant clusters appeared to be linked to common viral pathogens, which included parvovirus B19. Cytomegalovirus association was assigned to approximately 180 TCR beta chains.

The primer mix had 60 Vbeta and 13 Jbeta primers. The method was immunoSEQ multiplex PCR; TCRdb's version includes in-frame clones alone and lacks a portion of them. The sample contains fewer than 100,000 clones, about two thirds of which appear only once. Healthy individuals who donated bone marrow served as the donors. Germline V gene data show CDR1 as GTSNPN and CDR2 as SVGIG (reference sequence). Trimming cost V 2 bases and J 9 bases; bases outside gene matches: 8. There are 14 residues in the CDR3. The chain employs TRBV30 and TRBJ2-1, with 9 bases lining up with TRBD1. Sequenced sample: PBMCs. The origin of this receptor is a female donor in good health and CMV-seronegative. The CDR3 region is CAWSKRGQGGEQFF. The CDR3 nucleotides read TGTGCCTGGAGTAAAAGGGGACAGGGAGGTGAGCAGTTCTTC.